This TCR beta chain stems from a study of T cells in Graves' hyperthyroidism and ophthalmopathy. The germline V gene encodes CDR1 DFQATT and CDR2 SNEGSKA (reference sequence). The CDR3 spans 13 residues. The V segment lost 3 bases and the J segment 9 bases; nucleotides outside the gene matches: 6. TCR beta CDR3 regions were amplified from RNA. HTBI primers were the set used in a first-round RT-PCR of the TCR CDR3. TCRdb fed the multiplex PCR reads into MiXCR, producing one record per CDR3 protein. The sample shows fewer than 700,000 distinct CDR3 sequences, approximately 17% of them seen only once. Only a few counts were recorded for this clonotype.

The clonotype was recovered from a woman aged 18-29 years with Graves' ophthalmopathy. The sample was blood. V is TRBV20-1 and J is TRBJ1-4; 8 nucleotides align to TRBD1. DNA of the CDR3: TGCAGTGCTAGGGCCAGGGGGCAACAAAAACTGTTTTTT. Its protein product is CSARARGQQKLFF.